This T cell receptor beta chain was sequenced during a study of T cell responses to AZD1222 COVID-19 vaccine. Study-wide background: Pooling of second doses given at about 4 or about 12 weeks was done. The study, taken as a whole, reports: Spike was spanned by vaccine-associated CD4 TCRs, with dominance at 160-218 and 743-854. White British donors predominated, females outnumbered males, and clonal diversity was possibly underestimated.

Concerning this clone itself: As yet, its antigen is unknown.

Some clones are missing from TCRdb's copy, which holds only in-frame ones; the method was immunoSEQ multiplex PCR. Of over 120,000 clones in the sample, roughly 85% were seen once. Sequencing was performed on peripheral blood, taken on day 0 of AZD1222 vaccination. This clonotype originated in an adult in good health.

CDR3 coding DNA: TGTGCCAGCAGCCCGGCCCCGGGACAGGGGCCCTACGAGCAGTACTTC. Translating it yields CASSPAPGQGPYEQYF. This chain connects TRBV3-1 (or the pseudogene TRBV3-2) to TRBJ2-7; 10 nucleotides align to TRBD1. V shed 4 bases, J shed 2 bases, and the junction held 8 bases outside the gene matches. Germline V gene sequence: CDR1 LGHDT, CDR2 YNNKEL (reference sequence). The CDR3 is made up of 16 amino acids.